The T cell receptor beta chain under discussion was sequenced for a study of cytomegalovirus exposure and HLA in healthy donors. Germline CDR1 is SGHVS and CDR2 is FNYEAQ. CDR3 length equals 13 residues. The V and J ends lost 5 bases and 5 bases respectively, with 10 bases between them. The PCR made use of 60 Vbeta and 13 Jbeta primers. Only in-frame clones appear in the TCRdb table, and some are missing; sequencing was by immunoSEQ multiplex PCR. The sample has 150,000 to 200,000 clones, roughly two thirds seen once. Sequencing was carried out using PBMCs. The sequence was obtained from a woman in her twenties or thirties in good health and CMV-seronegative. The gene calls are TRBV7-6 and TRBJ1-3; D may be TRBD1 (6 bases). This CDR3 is CASSPGGRNTIYF. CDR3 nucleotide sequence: TGTGCCAGCAGCCCGGGGGGGCGAAACACCATATATTTT.